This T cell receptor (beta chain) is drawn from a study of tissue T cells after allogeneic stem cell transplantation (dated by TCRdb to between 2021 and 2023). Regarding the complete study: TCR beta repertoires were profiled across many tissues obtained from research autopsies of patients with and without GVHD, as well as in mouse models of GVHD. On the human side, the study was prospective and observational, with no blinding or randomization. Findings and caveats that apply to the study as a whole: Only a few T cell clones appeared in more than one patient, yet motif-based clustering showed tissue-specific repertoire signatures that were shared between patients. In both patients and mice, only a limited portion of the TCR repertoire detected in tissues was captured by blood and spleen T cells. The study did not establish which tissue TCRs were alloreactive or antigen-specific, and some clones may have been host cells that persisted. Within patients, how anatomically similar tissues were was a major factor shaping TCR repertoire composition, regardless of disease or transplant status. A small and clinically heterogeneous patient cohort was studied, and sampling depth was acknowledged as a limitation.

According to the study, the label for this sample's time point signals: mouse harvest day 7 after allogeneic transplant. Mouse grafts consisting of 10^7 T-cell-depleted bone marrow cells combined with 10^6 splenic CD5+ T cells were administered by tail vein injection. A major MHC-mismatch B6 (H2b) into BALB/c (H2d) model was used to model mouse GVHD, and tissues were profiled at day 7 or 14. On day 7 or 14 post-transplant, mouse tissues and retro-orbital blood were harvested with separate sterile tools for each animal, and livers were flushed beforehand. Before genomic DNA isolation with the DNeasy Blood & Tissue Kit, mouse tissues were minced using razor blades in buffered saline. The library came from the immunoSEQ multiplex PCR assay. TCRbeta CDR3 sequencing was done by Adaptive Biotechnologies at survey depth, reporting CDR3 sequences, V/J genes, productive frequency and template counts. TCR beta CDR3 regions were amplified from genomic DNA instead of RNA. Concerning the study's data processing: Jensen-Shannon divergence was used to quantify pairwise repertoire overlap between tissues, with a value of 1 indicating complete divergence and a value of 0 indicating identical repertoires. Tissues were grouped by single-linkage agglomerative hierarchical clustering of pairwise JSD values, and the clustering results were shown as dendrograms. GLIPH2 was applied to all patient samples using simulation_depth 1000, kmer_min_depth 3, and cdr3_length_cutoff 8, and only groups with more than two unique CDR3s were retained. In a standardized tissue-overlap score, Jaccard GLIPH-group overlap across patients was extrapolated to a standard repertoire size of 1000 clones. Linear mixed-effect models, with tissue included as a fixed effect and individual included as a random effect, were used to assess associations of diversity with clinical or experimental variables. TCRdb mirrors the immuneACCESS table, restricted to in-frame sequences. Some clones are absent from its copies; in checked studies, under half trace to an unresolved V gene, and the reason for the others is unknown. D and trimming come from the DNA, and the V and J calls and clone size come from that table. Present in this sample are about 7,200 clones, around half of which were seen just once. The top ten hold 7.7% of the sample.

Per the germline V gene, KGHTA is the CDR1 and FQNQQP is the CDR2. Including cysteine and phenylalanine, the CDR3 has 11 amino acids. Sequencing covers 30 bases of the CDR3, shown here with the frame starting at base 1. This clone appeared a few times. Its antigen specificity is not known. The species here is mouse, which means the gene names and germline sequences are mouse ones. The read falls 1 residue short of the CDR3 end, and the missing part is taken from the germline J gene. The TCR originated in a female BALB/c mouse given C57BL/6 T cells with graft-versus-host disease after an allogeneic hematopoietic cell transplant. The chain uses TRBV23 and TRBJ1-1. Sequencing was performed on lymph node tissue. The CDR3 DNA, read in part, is TGCTCCAGCCGGGGAGGCACAGAAGTCTTC. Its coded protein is CSSRGGTEVF. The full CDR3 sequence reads CSSRGGTEVFF.